The TCR beta chain under discussion was sequenced for a study of CD8+CD57+ T cells in acquired aplastic anemia. For CDR3 and TCR beta VDJ profiling, genomic DNA was the template used. TCRdb re-derived calls from the reads in MiXCR, one entry per CDR3 protein. The data hold more than 100,000 distinct CDR3 sequences, with approximately 41% observed a single time. The CDR3 loop spans 17 amino acids. Germline V CDR1 and CDR2: LGHDT, YNNKEL (reference sequence). The V gene end was trimmed by 4 bases and the J gene end by 5 bases; junction bases not matched to a gene: 16. This receptor was taken from a human donor in good health, serving as a control. The chain combines TRBV3-1 with TRBJ1-2, with 7 bases that match TRBD1. The source material was sorted CD4+, CD8+, or CD8+CD57+ T cells (not recorded which) from PBMCs. CDR3 nucleotide sequence: TGTGCCAGCAGCCCCCAACAGGGAGGGGGCGCACTGTATGGCTACACCTTC. Translating it yields CASSPQQGGGALYGYTF.